This T cell receptor (beta chain) was obtained from a study of neurological immune-mediated disorders. From germline, CDR1 is SGHDN and CDR2 FVKESK. The CDR3 totals 14 residues. V was pared by 2 bases and J by 11 bases, with 11 bases of the junction left unmatched. As for the cDNA, it was generated by 5'RACE with 10-nucleotide random UMIs. TCRdb passed the 5' RACE reads through MiXCR, listing each CDR3 protein once. The data show some 50,000 distinct CDR3 sequences, 16% seen once. Healthy control samples came from blood bank volunteers in Maryland, USA. Study observations and caveats: Multiple sclerosis patients had less TCR clonal expansion than even healthy controls, unlike HTLV-1-associated myelopathy. None of the CDR3 amino acid sequences of expanded clones were shared across subjects, and this suggested private repertoires in all groups.

Remarks on this clonotype: As yet, its antigen is unknown.

This chain uses TRBV14 with TRBJ1-1; 7 bases line up with TRBD1. The sequence was obtained from a man aged 55-75 years in good health. The sequencing sample was made of PBMCs. This chain's CDR3 is CASSQLTGASRAFF. The CDR3 coding sequence is TGTGCCAGCAGCCAACTTACAGGGGCCTCGAGGGCTTTCTTT.